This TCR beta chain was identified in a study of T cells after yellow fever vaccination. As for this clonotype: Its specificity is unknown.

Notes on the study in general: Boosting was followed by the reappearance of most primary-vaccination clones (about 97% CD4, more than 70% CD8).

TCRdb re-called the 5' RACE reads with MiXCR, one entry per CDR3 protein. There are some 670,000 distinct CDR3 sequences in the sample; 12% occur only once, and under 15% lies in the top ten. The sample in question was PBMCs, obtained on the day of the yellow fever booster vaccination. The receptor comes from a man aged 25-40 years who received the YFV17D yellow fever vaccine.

CDR3 nucleotides: TGTGCCAGCAGAGGCGGGACAGCCAAGGGCTACACCTTC. As protein: CASRGGTAKGYTF. The gene calls are TRBV6-1 and TRBJ1-2; 7 bases are a match to TRBD1. Germline V gene data show CDR1 as MNHNS and CDR2 as SASEGT. Trimming cost V 6 bases and J 8 bases; bases outside gene matches: 9. The CDR3 totals 13 residues.